At least ten counts were recorded for the clone carrying this T cell receptor beta chain. Its antigen remains unknown. Ophthalmopathy was moderately-to-severely active, CAS at least 3, NOSPECS at least 4, lasting under 3 months. The PBMCs originated from roughly 11 ml of fresh peripheral blood. Germline V gene sequence: CDR1 MNHEY, CDR2 SMNVEV (reference sequence). The CDR3 covers 13 residues. Trimming took 4 bases from V and 3 from J, leaving 10 bases between them. This sample stems from a study of Graves' ophthalmopathy and Graves' hyperthyroidism. Overall study results and limits: The 13-signature model separated ophthalmopathy from stable hyperthyroidism at just under 90% sensitivity and 80% to 84% specificity.

From RNA, the CDR3 regions of TCR beta chains were amplified and sequenced. HTBI primers were employed in first-round RT-PCR, then a second-round multiplex PCR followed. TCRdb reprocessed the multiplex PCR reads via MiXCR and lists one record per CDR3 protein. The top ten clones hold under 55% of a sample with about 220,000 distinct CDR3 sequences, about 22% of them seen once. Sequencing was carried out using peripheral blood. This clonotype was sampled from a woman in her 50s with Graves' ophthalmopathy. V and J are TRBV27 and TRBJ2-7; D is ambiguous. CDR3 loop: CASSSQANYEQYF. CDR3 DNA: TGTGCCAGCAGTTCTCAGGCCAACTACGAGCAGTACTTC.